In its sample, the clone carrying this T cell receptor beta chain was seen a few times. This sample stems from a study of early T cells in non-severe SARS-CoV-2 infection. This CDR3 has 13 amino acids. Trimming pared 0 bases from V and 7 bases from J, leaving 7 bases between. Germline-derived CDR1 and CDR2 are SGHVS and FNYEAQ. Using its own MiXCR run on the 5' RACE reads, TCRdb lists one record per CDR3 protein. The repertoire holds about 31,000 distinct CDR3 sequences, around 6.8% seen once, with about 12% in the top ten. Material: whole blood, obtained at baseline. The source is an adult who was a healthcare worker with PCR-confirmed SARS-CoV-2 infection or an uninfected control (not recorded which). The chain links TRBV7-6 to TRBJ2-1; D ambiguous. The DNA of the CDR3 is TGTGCCAGCAGCTTAGCGGTGCTAAATGAGCAGTTCTTC. It specifies CASSLAVLNEQFF.